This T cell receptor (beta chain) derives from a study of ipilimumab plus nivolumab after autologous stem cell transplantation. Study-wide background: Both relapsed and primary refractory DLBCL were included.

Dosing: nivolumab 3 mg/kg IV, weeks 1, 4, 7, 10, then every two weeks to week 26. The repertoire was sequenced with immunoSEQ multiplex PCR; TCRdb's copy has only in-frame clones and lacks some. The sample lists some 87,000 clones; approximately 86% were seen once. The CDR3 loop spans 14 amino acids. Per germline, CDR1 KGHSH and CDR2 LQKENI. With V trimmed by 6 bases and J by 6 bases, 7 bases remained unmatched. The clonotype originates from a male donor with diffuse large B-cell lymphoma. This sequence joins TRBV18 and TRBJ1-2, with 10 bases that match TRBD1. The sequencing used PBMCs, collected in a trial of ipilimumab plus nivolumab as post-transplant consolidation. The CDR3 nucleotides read TGTGCCAGCTCGGATGACAGGGGGCTGAATGGCTACACCTTC. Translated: CASSDDRGLNGYTF.